This T cell receptor (beta chain) was sequenced during a study of blood T cells in healthy people across ages. For the second PCR, which ran for roughly 6 to 11 cycles, a sample-barcoded 5' primer and a J-beta primer mix were used. TCRdb reprocessed the 5' RACE reads via MiXCR and lists one record per CDR3 protein. The data show about 900,000 distinct CDR3 sequences, under 50% seen once. Germline V lookup: CDR1 SEHNR, CDR2 FQNEAQ (reference sequence). The CDR3 runs 14 residues. V shed 2 bases and J 7 bases; nucleotides not matched to a gene: 4. The source material was blood. The sequence was obtained from a man between 25 and 39 years old in good health. The chain joins TRBV7-9 to TRBJ2-1, with TRBD1 matching over 8 bases. Written as DNA, the CDR3 is TGTGCCAGCAGCTTAAGACAGGGGTTAAATGAGCAGTTCTTC. This sequence encodes CASSLRQGLNEQFF.